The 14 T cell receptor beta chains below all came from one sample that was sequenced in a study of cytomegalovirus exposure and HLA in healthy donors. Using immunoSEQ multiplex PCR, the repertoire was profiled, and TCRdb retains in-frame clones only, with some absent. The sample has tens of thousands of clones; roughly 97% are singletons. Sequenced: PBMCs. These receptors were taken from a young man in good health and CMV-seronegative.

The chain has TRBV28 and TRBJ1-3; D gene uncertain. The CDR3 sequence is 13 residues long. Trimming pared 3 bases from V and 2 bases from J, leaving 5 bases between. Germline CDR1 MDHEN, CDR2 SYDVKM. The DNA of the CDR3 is TGTGCCAGCAGTTTGACACCTGGAAACACCATATATTTT. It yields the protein CASSLTPGNTIYF. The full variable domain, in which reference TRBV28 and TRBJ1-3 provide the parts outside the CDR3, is DVKVTQSSRYLVKRTGEKVFLECVQDMDHENMFWYRQDPGLGLRLIYFSYDVKMKEKGDIPEGYSVSREKKERFSLILESASTNQTSMYLCASSLTPGNTIYFGEGSWLTVV.

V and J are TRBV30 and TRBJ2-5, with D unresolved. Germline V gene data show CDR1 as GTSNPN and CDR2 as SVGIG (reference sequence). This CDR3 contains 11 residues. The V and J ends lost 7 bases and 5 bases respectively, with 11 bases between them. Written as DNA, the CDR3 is TGTGCCTTCAGCGTAATGGAGACCCAGTACTTC. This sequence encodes CAFSVMETQYF.

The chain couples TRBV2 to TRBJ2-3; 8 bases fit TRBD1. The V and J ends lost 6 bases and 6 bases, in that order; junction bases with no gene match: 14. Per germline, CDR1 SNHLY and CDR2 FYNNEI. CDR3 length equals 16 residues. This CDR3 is CASRQDRAVGGDTQYF. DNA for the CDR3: TGTGCCAGCAGACAGGACAGGGCAGTTGGGGGGGATACGCAGTATTTT.

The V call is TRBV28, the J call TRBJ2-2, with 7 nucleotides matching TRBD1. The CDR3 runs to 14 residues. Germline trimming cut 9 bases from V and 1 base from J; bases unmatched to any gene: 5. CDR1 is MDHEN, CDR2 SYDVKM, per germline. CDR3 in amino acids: CASKTGRNTGELFF. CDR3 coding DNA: TGTGCCAGTAAGACAGGGAGGAACACCGGGGAGCTGTTTTTT.

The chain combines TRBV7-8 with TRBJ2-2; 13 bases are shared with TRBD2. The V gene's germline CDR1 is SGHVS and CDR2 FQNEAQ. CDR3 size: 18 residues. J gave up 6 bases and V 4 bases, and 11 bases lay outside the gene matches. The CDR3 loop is CASSSLRLAGGWAGELFF. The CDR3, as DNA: TGTGCCAGCAGCTCCCTCAGACTAGCGGGAGGTTGGGCCGGGGAGCTGTTTTTT.

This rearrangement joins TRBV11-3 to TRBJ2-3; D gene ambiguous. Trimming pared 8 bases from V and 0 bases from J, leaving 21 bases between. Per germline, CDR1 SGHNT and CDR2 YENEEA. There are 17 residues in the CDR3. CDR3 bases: TGTGCCAGCCAAGAAGTAGCCCGGAAGCCAAGCACAGATACGCAGTATTTT. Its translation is CASQEVARKPSTDTQYF.

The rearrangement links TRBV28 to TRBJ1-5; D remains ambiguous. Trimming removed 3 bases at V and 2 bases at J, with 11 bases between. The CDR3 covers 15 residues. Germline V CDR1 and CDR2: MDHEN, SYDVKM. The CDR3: CASSLRYSGNQPQHF. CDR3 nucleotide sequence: TGTGCCAGCAGTTTGAGGTATTCGGGCAATCAGCCCCAGCATTTT.

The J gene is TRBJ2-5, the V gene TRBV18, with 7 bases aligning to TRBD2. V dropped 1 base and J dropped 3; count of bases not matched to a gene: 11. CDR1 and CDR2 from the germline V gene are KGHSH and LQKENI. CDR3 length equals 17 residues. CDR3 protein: CASSPLDSGTTEETQYF. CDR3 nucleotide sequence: TGTGCCAGCTCACCACTAGACTCCGGGACTACGGAAGAGACCCAGTACTTC.

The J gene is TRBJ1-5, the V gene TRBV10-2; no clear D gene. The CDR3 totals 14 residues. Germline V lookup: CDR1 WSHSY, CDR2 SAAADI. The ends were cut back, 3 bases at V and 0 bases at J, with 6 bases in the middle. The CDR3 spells CASSDRSSNQPQHF. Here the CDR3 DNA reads TGCGCCAGCAGTGATCGTAGTAGCAATCAGCCCCAGCATTTT.

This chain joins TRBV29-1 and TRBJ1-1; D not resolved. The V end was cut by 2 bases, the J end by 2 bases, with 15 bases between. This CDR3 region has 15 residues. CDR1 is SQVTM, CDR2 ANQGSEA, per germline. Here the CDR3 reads CSVESRGWGNTEAFF. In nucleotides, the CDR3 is TGCAGCGTTGAAAGTCGCGGGTGGGGAAACACTGAAGCTTTCTTT. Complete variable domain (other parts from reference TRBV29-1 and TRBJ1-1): SAVISQKPSRDICQRGTSLTIQCQVDSQVTMMFWYRQQPGQSLTLIATANQGSEATYESGFVIDKFPISRPNLTFSTLTVSNMSPEDSSIYLCSVESRGWGNTEAFFGQGTRLTVV.

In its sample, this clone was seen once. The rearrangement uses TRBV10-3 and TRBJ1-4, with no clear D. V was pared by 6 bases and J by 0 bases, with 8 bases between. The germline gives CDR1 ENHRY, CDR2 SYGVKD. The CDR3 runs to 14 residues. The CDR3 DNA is TGTGCCATCAGGGGGAGCACAACTAATGAAAAACTGTTTTTT. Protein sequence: CAIRGSTTNEKLFF.

The CDR3 reads CASSLEDIANAEAFF. As DNA, the CDR3 is TGTGCCAGCAGCTTAGAGGACATAGCCAACGCTGAAGCTTTCTTT. The chain is built from TRBV11-3 and TRBJ1-1, with D tentatively TRBD1 (5 bases). The CDR3 covers 15 residues. Germline CDR1 SGHNT, CDR2 YENEEA. V gave up 0 bases and J gave up 6 bases, with 14 bases separating them.

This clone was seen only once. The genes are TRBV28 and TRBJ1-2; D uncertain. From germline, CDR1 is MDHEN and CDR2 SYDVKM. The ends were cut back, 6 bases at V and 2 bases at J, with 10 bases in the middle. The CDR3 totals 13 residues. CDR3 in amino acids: CASRKGGNYGYTF. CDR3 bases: TGTGCCAGCAGGAAAGGAGGAAACTATGGCTACACCTTC.

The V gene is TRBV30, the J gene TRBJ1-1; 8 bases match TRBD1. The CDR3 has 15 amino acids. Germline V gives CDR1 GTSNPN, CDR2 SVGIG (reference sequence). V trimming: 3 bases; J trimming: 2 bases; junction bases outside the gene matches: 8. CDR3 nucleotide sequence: TGTGCCTGGAGACAGGGGGGGATATTTAACACTGAAGCTTTCTTT. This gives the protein CAWRQGGIFNTEAFF.